This T cell receptor beta chain was recovered during a study of cytomegalovirus exposure and HLA in healthy donors. As regards this clone: As yet, its antigen is unknown.

The V and J ends lost 4 bases and 4 bases respectively, with 17 bases between them. The CDR3 runs 15 residues. CDR1 is SGDLS, CDR2 YYNGEE, per germline. PCR involved 60 Vbeta and 13 Jbeta primers. TCRdb's copy holds only in-frame clones and misses some; the assay was immunoSEQ multiplex PCR. The top ten hold approximately 1.8% of the sample, which has around 150,000 clones, over 75% seen once. Study-level findings and limits: Indistinguishable V segments such as TRBV6-2 and TRBV6-3 were excluded. With further analysis later on, most CMV-associated TCR beta chains appeared HLA-restricted.

The receptor was derived from a human donor in good health. The specimen was PBMCs. The J gene is TRBJ2-5, the V gene TRBV9, with D possibly being TRBD1 (5 bases). The CDR3 loop reads CASSSKRSRAETQYF. The CDR3 coding sequence is TGTGCCAGCAGCTCTAAGCGTTCCAGGGCAGAGACCCAGTACTTC.